This T cell receptor (beta chain) was identified during a study of identical twins. The study's findings and limits: The conclusions drew on cross-sectional statistical analysis instead of tracking the same donors. Whereas memory repertoires showed no such difference, abundant cord blood beta clonotypes carried fewer insertions.

There are 16 residues in the CDR3. V was cut by 2 bases and J by 6 bases, with 20 bases left in between. CDR1 and CDR2 from the germline V gene are SGHTA and FQGNSA. Unique molecular identifiers were present on cDNA, and template switching added a universal primer site. TCRdb passed the 5' RACE reads through MiXCR, listing each CDR3 protein once. The sample carries fewer than 550,000 distinct CDR3 sequences, 14% recorded once. With regard to this clonotype: What it binds is not known.

This sample also appeared in a second study, on yellow fever vaccine responses in identical twins.

What was sequenced was CD4+ T cells sorted from blood. The J gene is TRBJ2-7, the V gene TRBV7-2, with unresolved D. This receptor was taken from a woman between 18 and 29 years old in good health. The CDR3 DNA reads as TGTGCCAGCAGCTTAAGGCCCGGGCGCCTCCCCCTCGAGCAGTACTTC. Its translation: CASSLRPGRLPLEQYF. Based on the CDR3 plus reference TRBV7-2 and TRBJ2-7, the full variable domain is GAGVSQSPSNKVTEKGKDVELRCDPISGHTALYWYRQSLGQGLEFLIYFQGNSAPDKSGLPSDRFSAERTGGSVSTLTIQRTQQEDSAVYLCASSLRPGRLPLEQYFGPGTRLTVT.